This TCR beta chain was captured by sequencing in a study of T cells in severe cutaneous drug reactions. In the study overall: Patients came from Taiwan, Thailand and a European registry, 2011 to 2018.

The study's findings and limits: All seven CBZ-SJS/TEN blister samples shared a public TCRbeta CDR3 at mean around 14%.

TCR subtype-specific primers in iRepertoire multiplex PCR prepared libraries for bulk and single-cell sequencing. Each sample contributed roughly 85-500 ng of RNA for bulk libraries. TCRdb reanalyzed the multiplex PCR reads and collapses them to one entry per CDR3 protein, without DNA. The sample data list about 5,500 distinct CDR3 sequences. As regards this clonotype: Its antigen is not identified.

The donors had carbamazepine-induced Stevens-Johnson syndrome or toxic epidermal necrolysis. About five Han Chinese and about six European CBZ-SJS/TEN patients gave blood repertoires. Input material: PBMCs. This TCR came from a human donor with a severe cutaneous adverse drug reaction.

The CDR3 spells CASILGIAGAPDTQYF. The chain employs TRBV12-3 or TRBV12-4 and TRBJ2-3; TCRdb proposes TRBD2, but this gene call is untestable without DNA. CDR3 size: 16 residues.